This T cell receptor (beta chain) is drawn from a study of cytomegalovirus exposure and HLA in healthy donors. Whole-study findings and limits: A previous analysis found most TCR beta V segments productive roughly 87% or roughly 30% of the time. Across donors, most TCRs were seen rarely, yet some public ones were widespread. Specificity for CMV antigens was confirmed in vitro for a few of the CMV-associated chains. In a later analysis, compared with equally common non-associated chains, HLA-associated beta chains were more expanded.

The PCR used 60 Vbeta and 13 Jbeta primers. Sequencing used immunoSEQ multiplex PCR; TCRdb keeps in-frame clones, though not all of them. The sample lists 150,000 or so clones; approximately 69% were seen once. To note about this clone: Its antigen is not identified.

The CDR3 is made up of 14 amino acids. CDR1 and CDR2 from the germline V gene are MDHEN and SYDVKM. V was clipped by 4 bases and J by 1 base, with 10 bases between them. The sequenced sample consisted of PBMCs. The sequence came from a man aged 25 to 45 in good health and CMV-seronegative. V usage is TRBV28 and J usage is TRBJ1-1, with D perhaps matching TRBD1 (5 bases). CDR3 sequence (DNA): TGTGCCAGCAGTTCACAGGACCGGAACACTGAAGCTTTCTTT. It encodes CASSSQDRNTEAFF.